What follows are 15 T cell receptor beta chains derived from one specimen sequenced in a study of beta chain features in type 1 diabetes. Every bit of the isolated RNA underwent reverse transcription, so sequencing read expressed TCRB transcripts. Using immunoSEQ multiplex PCR, the repertoire was profiled, and TCRdb retains in-frame clones only, with some absent. Of roughly 60,000 clones listed, roughly three fifths are singletons. Sequences were obtained from Tregs from blood. The receptor set was obtained from a woman between 18 and 30 years old in good health.

V usage is TRBV18 and J usage is TRBJ2-6, with TRBD2 matching 11 bases. Trimming cost V 2 bases and J 3 bases; bases outside gene matches: 6. The germline V gene has CDR1 KGHSH and CDR2 LQKENI. CDR3 length equals 18 residues. This CDR3 reads CASSPYTSGRNGANVLTF. The CDR3 DNA reads TGTGCCAGCTCACCATACACTAGCGGGAGAAATGGGGCCAACGTCCTGACTTTC. The full variable domain, with the rest looked up from reference TRBV18 and TRBJ2-6, is NAGVMQNPRHLVRRRGQEARLRCSPMKGHSHVYWYRQLPEEGLKFMVYLQKENIIDESGMPKERFSAEFPKEGPSILRIQQVVRGDSAAYFCASSPYTSGRNGANVLTFGAGSRLTVL.

The chain carries TRBV6-1 and TRBJ1-1, with a possible D match to TRBD1 (5 bases). CDR3 size: 15 residues. The germline V gene has CDR1 MNHNS and CDR2 SASEGT. V lost 4 bases and J 1 base, leaving 13 bases between the germline ends. The CDR3 nucleotides are TGTGCCAGCAGTGTTCTCCCCGGGGGGAACACTGAAGCTTTCTTT. Translating gives CASSVLPGGNTEAFF.

The J gene is TRBJ2-3, the V gene TRBV7-2, with 9 nucleotides matching TRBD1. The V gene's germline CDR1 is SGHTA and CDR2 FQGNSA. The CDR3 spans 14 residues. V shed 4 bases, J shed 6 bases, and the junction held 5 bases outside the gene matches. The CDR3 sequence: CASSYTGGPDTQYF. CDR3 sequence (DNA): TGTGCCAGCAGCTATACAGGGGGCCCGGATACGCAGTATTTT.

This clone was detected only once. The gene calls are TRBV2 and TRBJ1-2; 8 bases agree with TRBD1. CDR1 is SNHLY, CDR2 FYNNEI, per germline. CDR3 size: 15 residues. V trimming: 7 bases; J trimming: 7 bases; junction bases outside the gene matches: 14. The CDR3 DNA sequence: TGTGCCAGCACCGAAAGCAGGGACAGGAGCAGTGGCTACACCTTC. Its translation is CASTESRDRSSGYTF.

This chain links TRBV5-1 with TRBJ2-7; no clear D gene. Germline CDR1 is SGHRS and CDR2 is YFSETQ. This CDR3 region has 14 residues. V was shortened by 0 bases and J by 0 bases, with 7 bases between the two germline ends. The CDR3 loop reads CASSLAVASYEQYF. The CDR3 DNA is TGCGCCAGCAGCTTGGCTGTGGCCTCCTACGAGCAGTACTTC.

This clone is categorized as medium-sized. DNA of the CDR3: TGCAGCGTCGAAACAGATTCTAACTATGGCTACACCTTC. Translation: CSVETDSNYGYTF. The chain couples TRBV29-1 to TRBJ1-2; D is undetermined. There are 13 residues in the CDR3. Trimming removed 6 bases from V and 0 bases from J, with 11 bases in between. In germline, CDR1 is SQVTM, CDR2 ANQGSEA.

This clone turned up a few times. CDR3 DNA: TGTGCCAGCAGTAGATCCGGGACTAGCGGCAACAATGAGCAGTTCTTC. Translated: CASSRSGTSGNNEQFF. The V gene is TRBV7-2, the J gene TRBJ2-1, with TRBD2 matching 11 bases. The length of the CDR3 is 16 residues. The J segment lost 5 bases and the V segment lost 6 bases, leaving 9 bases of the junction unmatched. Germline V lookup: CDR1 SGHTA, CDR2 FQGNSA.

The chain recombines TRBV7-2 with TRBJ2-3; weak D call: TRBD2 (6 bases). Trimming cost V 4 bases and J 3 bases, with 11 bases left between them. This CDR3 is built from 14 residues. Per the germline V gene, CDR1 is SGHTA and CDR2 is FQGNSA. CDR3 in amino acids: CASSWGVGTDTQYF. CDR3 bases: TGTGCCAGCAGCTGGGGGGTCGGGACAGATACGCAGTATTTT.

This chain links TRBV6-5 with TRBJ1-2; D might be TRBD1 (6 bases). The CDR3 has 14 residues. In germline, CDR1 is MNHEY, CDR2 SVGAGI. V was shortened by 0 bases and J by 7 bases, with 12 bases between the two germline ends. CDR3: CASSYSSSGAGYTF. The CDR3 DNA follows: TGTGCCAGCAGTTACTCGAGTTCAGGGGCTGGCTACACCTTC.

The chain recombines TRBV5-1 with TRBJ1-5; the match to TRBD1 covers 7 bases. V shed 2 bases, J shed 1 base, and the junction held 0 bases outside the gene matches. This CDR3 comprises 14 residues. Germline-derived CDR1 and CDR2 are SGHRS and YFSETQ. CDR3 loop: CASSLGGSNQPQHF. The CDR3 DNA is TGCGCCAGCAGCTTAGGGGGCAGCAATCAGCCCCAGCATTTT.

The sample holds a few counts of this clone. V is TRBV10-3 and J is TRBJ2-1, with 10 bases that match TRBD2. Germline V gives CDR1 ENHRY, CDR2 SYGVKD. Trimming at V came to 10 bases and at J to 6 bases, leaving 12 bases not matched to a gene. This CDR3 region has 15 residues. Here the CDR3 reads CASRGSGGVFNEQFF. The CDR3 bases are TGTGCCAGCAGGGGCAGCGGGGGGGTGTTCAATGAGCAGTTCTTC.

Here the CDR3 reads CASSEWTQYF. As DNA, the CDR3 is TGTGCCAGCAGTGAGTGGACGCAGTATTTT. The J gene is TRBJ2-3, the V gene TRBV6-5; no clear D gene. Germline CDR1 and CDR2: MNHEY and SVGAGI. The CDR3 spans 10 residues. V gave up 5 bases and J gave up 9 bases, with 6 bases separating them.

The chain joins TRBV2 to TRBJ1-2, with D hard to call. The V gene lost 6 bases and the J gene lost 11 bases, with 13 bases spanning the gap. Germline values: CDR1 SNHLY, CDR2 FYNNEI. The CDR3 has 11 residues. CDR3 protein: CASRGVAQYTF. CDR3 DNA sequence: TGTGCCAGCAGGGGCGTTGCGCAATACACCTTC.

Remarks on this clone: Distinct nucleotide sequences in the sample also encode this CDR3. The chain uses TRBV27 and TRBJ2-2, with TRBD2 matching 7 bases. In germline, CDR1 is MNHEY, CDR2 SMNVEV (reference sequence). The CDR3 totals 14 residues. V dropped 3 bases and J dropped 6; count of bases not matched to a gene: 4. The CDR3 loop is CASSFGRGAGELFF. The CDR3 DNA reads TGTGCCAGCAGTTTTGGCCGGGGGGCCGGGGAGCTGTTTTTT.

The chain employs TRBV5-1 and TRBJ2-1; TRBD2 matches 11 bases. The junction had 8 bases not matched to a gene; V was cut back by 4 bases and J by 8 bases. The length of the CDR3 is 15 residues. The germline V gene has CDR1 SGHRS and CDR2 YFSETQ. The CDR3: CASSQLAGDSDEQFF. The CDR3 DNA reads as TGCGCCAGCAGCCAACTAGCGGGGGATAGCGATGAGCAGTTCTTC.